Below are 16 T cell receptor beta chains sequenced from a single sample in a study of regulatory dendritic cells for organ transplantation. The method was immunoSEQ multiplex PCR; TCRdb's version includes in-frame clones alone and lacks a portion of them. This table has 20,000 or so clones, less than 90% appearing once. These TCRs' antigens remain unknown. CFSE-labeled sorted T cells met regulatory or mature dendritic cells for 4 to 6 days. Material for sequencing was naive CD4+ T cells from blood cultured with dendritic cells. Specified subset: CD45RA+ naive T cells. The receptors derive from a human donor in good health.

The chain has TRBV19 and TRBJ2-5, with D unclear. The CDR3 runs 13 residues. Germline-derived CDR1 and CDR2 are LNHDA and SQIVND (reference sequence). CDR3 in amino acids: CATTGPYQETQYF. Here the CDR3 DNA reads TGTGCTACCACCGGGCCGTACCAAGAGACCCAGTACTTC.

The chain is built from TRBV19 and TRBJ1-2, with 12 bases lining up with TRBD1. In germline, CDR1 is LNHDA, CDR2 SQIVND (reference sequence). Trimming at V came to 5 bases and at J to 6 bases, leaving 16 bases not matched to a gene. The CDR3 runs 18 residues. The CDR3 sequence: CASSWLRDRGRWIDGYTF. CDR3 coding DNA: TGTGCCAGTAGTTGGCTCCGGGACAGGGGGCGCTGGATCGATGGCTACACCTTC.

The chain is built from TRBV18 and TRBJ1-5; D might be TRBD1 (6 bases). The CDR3 totals 15 residues. Trimming took off 3 bases at V and 2 bases at J, with 11 bases between the two ends. In germline, CDR1 is KGHSH, CDR2 LQKENI. CDR3 nucleotide sequence: TGTGCCAGCTCACCTCAGGGGAAGGGCAATCAGCCCCAGCATTTT. Translation gives CASSPQGKGNQPQHF.

V gene TRBV6-5 combines with J gene TRBJ2-6; a possible D gene is TRBD1 (5 bases). Germline loops: CDR1 MNHEY, CDR2 SVGAGI. Between the trimmed V and J ends, which lost 0 bases and 0 bases, there was a span of 6 bases. The CDR3 runs to 16 residues. The DNA of the CDR3 is TGTGCCAGCAGTTACTCGACAGTCTCTGGGGCCAACGTCCTGACTTTC. Translated, it gives CASSYSTVSGANVLTF.

The chain is built from TRBV5-1 and TRBJ1-4; D is possibly TRBD1 (6 bases). V was cut by 5 bases and J by 6 bases, with 20 bases left in between. This CDR3 comprises 16 residues. Germline V gives CDR1 SGHRS, CDR2 YFSETQ. CDR3 loop: CASRYGYREEYEKLFF. CDR3 nucleotides: TGCGCCAGCAGGTATGGATACAGGGAAGAATATGAAAAACTGTTTTTT.

This chain links TRBV18 with TRBJ1-3, with 8 positions matching TRBD1. The V and J ends lost 4 bases and 2 bases, in that order; junction bases with no gene match: 4. CDR3 size: 15 residues. Germline V CDR1 and CDR2: KGHSH, LQKENI. The CDR3 here is CASSLWTGTGNTIYF. CDR3 nucleotide sequence: TGTGCCAGCTCACTATGGACAGGGACTGGAAACACCATATATTTT.

The genes are TRBV10-3 and TRBJ1-1, with TRBD1 identical over 7 bases. The CDR3 runs 15 residues. After removal of 3 bases from V and 0 bases from J, the junction contained 4 bases not matched to a gene. Germline V gene data show CDR1 as ENHRY and CDR2 as SYGVKD. Here the CDR3 reads CAISDLGQLNTEAFF. The CDR3 nucleotides are TGTGCCATCAGTGATTTGGGACAGCTGAACACTGAAGCTTTCTTT.

The chain links TRBV2 to TRBJ1-2; D gene unclear. There are 14 residues in the CDR3. CDR1 and CDR2 from the germline V gene are SNHLY and FYNNEI. With 4 bases removed from V and 8 bases from J, the gap between germline ends came to 17 bases. CDR3 DNA sequence: TGTGCCAGCAGTGGCGTAGGGTCCGTCCAGGGCTACACCTTC. This encodes CASSGVGSVQGYTF.

The chain recombines TRBV6-6 with TRBJ1-5; 7 bases are a match to TRBD1. There are 16 residues in the CDR3. V was pared by 6 bases and J by 2 bases, with 10 bases of the junction left unmatched. Germline CDR1 reads MNHNY; CDR2 reads SVGAGI (reference sequence). The CDR3 region is CASRMQQGMRNQPQHF. CDR3 in DNA: TGTGCCAGCAGAATGCAACAGGGGATGCGCAATCAGCCCCAGCATTTT.

The chain recombines TRBV10-3 with TRBJ2-5; D is uncertain. CDR1 and CDR2 from the germline V gene are ENHRY and SYGVKD. The CDR3 totals 13 residues. V dropped 3 bases and J dropped 4 bases, with 9 bases sitting between them. The CDR3 sequence: CAISEWVSETQYF. The CDR3, as DNA: TGTGCCATCAGTGAATGGGTATCAGAGACCCAGTACTTC.

The chain recombines TRBV19 with TRBJ2-7, with D uncertain. This CDR3 is 13 amino acids long. In germline, CDR1 is LNHDA, CDR2 SQIVND (reference sequence). The V gene lost 3 bases and the J gene lost 3 bases, with 9 bases spanning the gap. The CDR3 region is CASSIQADYEQYF. CDR3 DNA sequence: TGTGCCAGTAGTATCCAGGCTGACTACGAGCAGTACTTC.

The rearrangement uses TRBV6-1 and TRBJ2-7; maybe TRBD1 (5 bases). The CDR3 has 14 amino acids. In germline, CDR1 is MNHNS, CDR2 SASEGT. The germline V and J ends were trimmed by 6 bases and 3 bases, with 15 bases remaining between them. This CDR3 is CASRGRFGDYEQYF. CDR3 DNA sequence: TGTGCCAGCAGGGGGCGATTTGGGGACTACGAGCAGTACTTC.

The chain couples TRBV28 to TRBJ1-3, with D unresolved. Germline loops: CDR1 MDHEN, CDR2 SYDVKM. The CDR3 loop spans 15 amino acids. The V and J ends lost 6 bases and 1 base respectively, with 13 bases between them. DNA for the CDR3: TGTGCCAGCAGCTCGCAGGAGGCATCTGGAAACACCATATATTTT. Amino acid sequence: CASSSQEASGNTIYF.

This clone was seen just once. This chain links TRBV6-5 with TRBJ1-1, with 9 bases that match TRBD1. The V and J ends lost 7 bases and 4 bases, in that order; junction bases with no gene match: 7. The CDR3 is 14 amino acids. Germline V gene lookup returns CDR1 MNHEY and CDR2 SVGAGI. CDR3 sequence reads: CASTLTGGSTEAFF. CDR3 DNA: TGTGCCAGCACCTTGACAGGGGGAAGCACTGAAGCTTTCTTT.

This clone has a single count. This sequence joins TRBV27 and TRBJ1-2, with D possibly matching TRBD1 (5 bases). With 5 bases removed from V and 3 bases from J, the gap between germline ends came to 25 bases. Looked up from germline, CDR1 is MNHEY and CDR2 is SMNVEV (reference sequence). CDR3 size: 18 residues. The CDR3 bases are TGTGCCAGCAGTCCATACCCTTTACCTCCGACAGATTACTATGGCTACACCTTC. This translates into CASSPYPLPPTDYYGYTF.

This clone was counted between two and nine times. This chain connects TRBV15 to TRBJ1-2, with no clear D. The V and J ends lost 9 bases and 4 bases respectively, with 15 bases between them. The CDR3 consists of 13 residues. Germline V lookup: CDR1 LNHNV, CDR2 YYDKDF (reference sequence). The CDR3 loop reads CATGVGRLYGYTF. CDR3 nucleotide sequence: TGTGCCACTGGCGTGGGCAGGCTCTATGGCTACACCTTC.